The source of this T cell receptor (beta chain) is a study of blood T cell repertoires in COVID-19. This clone showed up just a few times. Germline loops: CDR1 MNHEY, CDR2 SVGEGT. Deletions cut 1 base from V and 4 bases from J, with 13 bases between. The CDR3 is 15 amino acids. Libraries were prepared by immunoSEQ multiplex PCR; TCRdb keeps only in-frame clonotypes and omits some of them. Among hundreds of thousands of clones, over 75% were seen once, and the ten largest hold around 0.7%. This chain joins TRBV6-2 or TRBV6-3 and TRBJ2-5, with D perhaps TRBD2 (6 bases). Sequenced input: peripheral blood. This TCR was recovered from a human donor in a cohort sampled during active COVID-19. The DNA for the CDR3 is TGTGCCAGCAGTTACTTGGGGACTTTGCCAGAGACCCAGTACTTC. Its translation is CASSYLGTLPETQYF.